This TCR beta chain emerged from a study of blood T cell repertoires in COVID-19. The authors' processing: It was from reference gene primer amplification that nucleated cell counts were estimated. Only in-frame clones appear in the TCRdb table, and some are missing; sequencing was by immunoSEQ multiplex PCR. That table supplies the V and J calls and clone size; D and trimming were determined from the DNA. The sample comprises more than 250,000 clones, approximately 88% of which are singletons, and roughly 1.7% rests with the top ten. V shed 4 bases, J shed 3 bases, and the junction held 9 bases outside the gene matches. The CDR3 has 16 residues. The germline gives CDR1 SNHLY, CDR2 FYNNEI.

The receptor's source is a woman younger than 45 with COVID-19, enrolled during active disease. Sequenced sample: peripheral blood. The rearrangement uses TRBV2 and TRBJ1-2; TRBD1 matches 9 bases. CDR3 protein: CASSGAGTGPYYGYTF. CDR3 nucleotide sequence: TGTGCCAGCAGTGGGGCCGGGACAGGGCCCTACTATGGCTACACCTTC.